The next 16 T cell receptor beta chains were all read from a single sample in a study of beta chain features in type 1 diabetes. Notes on the study in general: Moderate but significant shortening of TCRB CDR3s was recorded in all four CD4+ subsets from Type 1 diabetes patients.

Every isolated RNA sample was fully reverse transcribed, so sequencing captured expressed TCRB transcripts. Repertoires were generated with immunoSEQ multiplex PCR, while TCRdb's copy carries only in-frame clones and drops some. In the table there are 500,000 to 850,000 clones, over 13% of which are singletons. These TCRs are of unknown antigen specificity. The sample taken for sequencing was naive CD4+ T cells from blood. These receptors came from a man aged 18 to 29 with type 1 diabetes.

Here the CDR3 DNA reads TGTGCCTGGGGTTCACAGGGGAACTATGGCTACACCTTC. Translation gives CAWGSQGNYGYTF. The chain recombines TRBV30 with TRBJ1-2; 7 positions agree with TRBD1. The ends lost 5 bases at V and 2 bases at J; junction bases unmatched: 5. The CDR3 runs 13 residues. Germline-derived CDR1 and CDR2 are GTSNPN and SVGIG (reference sequence).

J is TRBJ1-1 and V is TRBV28, with D unclear. There are 12 residues in the CDR3. V shed 3 bases and J shed 8 bases, with 10 bases lying between them. Germline V gene data show CDR1 as MDHEN and CDR2 as SYDVKM. This CDR3 is CASSFLEGEAFF. The CDR3 DNA follows: TGTGCCAGCAGTTTTTTGGAAGGCGAAGCTTTCTTT. Drawing the rest from reference TRBV28 and TRBJ1-1, the complete variable domain is DVKVTQSSRYLVKRTGEKVFLECVQDMDHENMFWYRQDPGLGLRLIYFSYDVKMKEKGDIPEGYSVSREKKERFSLILESASTNQTSMYLCASSFLEGEAFFGQGTRLTVV.

This clone was detected only a few times. The rearrangement uses TRBV19 and TRBJ1-5, with D possibly being TRBD1 (5 bases). This CDR3 spans 16 amino acids. The germline V gene encodes CDR1 LNHDA and CDR2 SQIVND (reference sequence). Trimming took 7 bases from V and 5 from J, leaving 21 bases between them. The CDR3 region is CASTLEGAGRHQPQHF. The CDR3 nucleotides are TGTGCCAGTACTCTCGAGGGTGCAGGGCGGCATCAGCCCCAGCATTTT.

V usage is TRBV9 and J usage is TRBJ1-3; D ambiguous. Trimming pared 1 base from V and 0 bases from J, leaving 8 bases between. CDR1 is SGDLS and CDR2 is YYNGEE in the germline V gene. The CDR3 extends over 15 amino acids. The CDR3 spells CASSVMGNSGNTIYF. CDR3 coding DNA: TGTGCCAGCAGCGTAATGGGGAACTCTGGAAACACCATATATTTT.

This clone was recorded a few times. The chain recombines TRBV7-9 with TRBJ2-1; 11 bases agree with TRBD2. The length of the CDR3 is 15 residues. Germline CDR1 is SEHNR and CDR2 is FQNEAQ (reference sequence). V lost 4 bases, J lost 3 bases, and 2 bases stayed unmatched. This chain's CDR3 is CASSSGLADYNEQFF. DNA of the CDR3: TGTGCCAGCAGCTCGGGACTAGCGGACTACAATGAGCAGTTCTTC. Based on the CDR3 plus reference TRBV7-9 and TRBJ2-1, the full variable domain is DTGVSQNPRHKITKRGQNVTFRCDPISEHNRLYWYRQTLGQGPEFLTYFQNEAQLEKSRLLSDRFSAERPKGSFSTLEIQRTEQGDSAMYLCASSSGLADYNEQFFGPGTRLTVL.

The chain uses TRBV5-4 and TRBJ1-6; TRBD1 aligns across 10 bases. V lost 3 bases and J lost 6; bases outside the gene matches: 0. This CDR3 contains 14 residues. Germline V gene data show CDR1 as SGHNT and CDR2 as YYREEE (reference sequence). CDR3 in amino acids: CASSWDRGNSPLHF. The CDR3 DNA reads as TGTGCCAGCAGCTGGGACAGGGGTAATTCACCCCTCCACTTT. Combining the CDR3 with reference TRBV5-4 and TRBJ1-6 gives the whole variable domain ETGVTQSPTHLIKTRGQQVTLRCSSQSGHNTVSWYQQALGQGPQFIFQYYREEENGRGNFPPRFSGLQFPNYSSELNVNALELDDSALYLCASSWDRGNSPLHFGNGTRLTVT.

This clone was seen a handful of times. The chain joins TRBV29-1 to TRBJ2-7; 9 bases are a match to TRBD1. Losses at the gene ends were 7 bases for V and 6 bases for J; bases not matched to a gene: 7. The CDR3 extends over 12 amino acids. The germline V gene encodes CDR1 SQVTM and CDR2 ANQGSEA. CDR3 protein: CSARTGDGEQYF. Here the CDR3 DNA reads TGCAGCGCTCGGACAGGGGACGGCGAGCAGTACTTC.

The J gene is TRBJ1-4, the V gene TRBV7-9; 7 bases map to TRBD1. CDR1 and CDR2 from the germline V gene are SEHNR and FQNEAQ (reference sequence). The CDR3 length is 15 residues. Losses at the gene ends were 6 bases for V and 1 base for J; bases not matched to a gene: 5. This CDR3 is CASSRRQGTNEKLFF. The CDR3 DNA reads TGTGCCAGCAGTCGTCGACAGGGAACTAATGAAAAACTGTTTTTT.

The chain is built from TRBV18 and TRBJ1-4, with no clear D. CDR1 is KGHSH, CDR2 LQKENI, per germline. CDR3 length equals 15 residues. The V end lost 3 bases, the J end lost 8 bases, and 16 bases lay between the germline ends. This CDR3 is CASSPLQAFGEKLFF. The CDR3 DNA is TGTGCCAGCTCACCTCTTCAAGCTTTCGGCGAAAAACTGTTTTTT. The full variable domain, in which reference TRBV18 and TRBJ1-4 provide the parts outside the CDR3, is NAGVMQNPRHLVRRRGQEARLRCSPMKGHSHVYWYRQLPEEGLKFMVYLQKENIIDESGMPKERFSAEFPKEGPSILRIQQVVRGDSAAYFCASSPLQAFGEKLFFGSGTQLSVL.

The chain is built from TRBV7-9 and TRBJ2-1; possibly TRBD1 for D (6 bases). This CDR3 contains 16 residues. Germline-derived CDR1 and CDR2 are SEHNR and FQNEAQ (reference sequence). V was shortened by 1 base and J by 7 bases, with 17 bases between the two germline ends. This CDR3 reads CASSLGMQGRGNEQFF. CDR3 in DNA: TGTGCCAGCAGCTTAGGTATGCAGGGGAGAGGGAATGAGCAGTTCTTC.

The chain joins TRBV4-3 to TRBJ1-5; the D gene is possibly TRBD1 (6 bases). CDR1 LGHNA and CDR2 YSLEER come from the germline V gene. Trimming pared 1 base from V and 1 base from J, leaving 17 bases between. This CDR3 is built from 18 residues. The DNA of the CDR3 is TGCGCCAGCAGCCAAGGGTTATTTTGGGACACGAGCAATCAGCCCCAGCATTTT. This translates into CASSQGLFWDTSNQPQHF.

This rearrangement joins TRBV30 to TRBJ2-7, with 8 nucleotides matching TRBD1. CDR3 length equals 16 residues. Germline V gene data show CDR1 as GTSNPN and CDR2 as SVGIG (reference sequence). J gave up 2 bases and V 1 base, and 10 bases lay outside the gene matches. This CDR3 is CAWSARGTGGTYEQYF. Here the CDR3 DNA reads TGTGCCTGGAGTGCCAGAGGGACAGGAGGGACCTACGAGCAGTACTTC.

This chain joins TRBV15 and TRBJ2-2, with D possibly being TRBD2 (5 bases). Germline V lookup: CDR1 LNHNV, CDR2 YYDKDF (reference sequence). The V end was cut by 3 bases, the J end by 1 base, with 9 bases between. This CDR3 has 15 amino acids. CDR3 region: CATSRRRGNTGELFF. CDR3 DNA sequence: TGTGCCACCAGCAGGAGACGGGGGAACACCGGGGAGCTGTTTTTT.

The V call is TRBV5-6, the J call TRBJ1-6; D might be TRBD1 (6 bases). The CDR3 covers 17 residues. Per germline, CDR1 SGHDT and CDR2 YYEEEE. V lost 6 bases to trimming and J lost 0 bases, with 16 bases between them. Here the CDR3 DNA reads TGTGCCAGCAACCTTGAGCAGGGGCCCTCCTATAATTCACCCCTCCACTTT. Its protein is CASNLEQGPSYNSPLHF.

This chain uses TRBV30 with TRBJ1-5; a weak D match, TRBD1 (5 bases). This CDR3 is built from 14 residues. Trimming removed 2 bases at V and 2 bases at J, with 10 bases between. Germline lookup yields CDR1 GTSNPN and CDR2 SVGIG (reference sequence). The CDR3 DNA is TGTGCCTGGAGTTGGGACCTTGGCAATCAGCCCCAGCATTTT. This encodes CAWSWDLGNQPQHF.

This clone turned up a few times. This chain links TRBV7-9 with TRBJ2-1; TRBD1 matches at 8 bases. The CDR3 is 18 amino acids. J gave up 4 bases and V 2 bases, and 13 bases lay outside the gene matches. Germline loops: CDR1 SEHNR, CDR2 FQNEAQ (reference sequence). In DNA form, the CDR3 reads TGTGCCAGCAGCTTACCTTCAGGGGGCGACCATATTTACAATGAGCAGTTCTTC. As protein: CASSLPSGGDHIYNEQFF.